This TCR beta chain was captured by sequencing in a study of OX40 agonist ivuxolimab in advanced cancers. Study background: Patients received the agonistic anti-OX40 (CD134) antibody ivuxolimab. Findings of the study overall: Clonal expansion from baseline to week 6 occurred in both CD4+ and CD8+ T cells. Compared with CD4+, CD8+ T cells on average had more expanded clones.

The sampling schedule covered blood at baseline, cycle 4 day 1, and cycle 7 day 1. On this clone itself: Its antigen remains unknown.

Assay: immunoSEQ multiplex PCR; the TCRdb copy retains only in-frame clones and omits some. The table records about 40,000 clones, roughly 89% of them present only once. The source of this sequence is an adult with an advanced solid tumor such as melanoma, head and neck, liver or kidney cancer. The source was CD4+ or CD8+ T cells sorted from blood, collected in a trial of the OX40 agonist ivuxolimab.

The CDR3 nucleotides read TGTGCCAGCAGCTTAGTTTGGGGAAAGAAAAACGAGCAGTACTTC. This encodes CASSLVWGKKNEQYF. The chain joins TRBV7-9 to TRBJ2-7; no clear D. The CDR3 extends over 15 amino acids. Deletions cut 1 base from V and 5 bases from J, with 15 bases between. Germline V gene sequence: CDR1 SEHNR, CDR2 FQNEAQ (reference sequence).